What follows are 3 T cell receptor beta chains derived from one specimen sequenced in a study of blood T cell repertoires in COVID-19. Data came from immunoSEQ multiplex PCR; TCRdb stores just in-frame clones and leaves some out. The profile shows just over 80,000 clones, around 76% of them singletons. Material: peripheral blood. These receptors were obtained from a woman aged 80 or over with active or convalescent COVID-19.

The CDR3 protein is CASSPRRGDTDTQYF. The DNA of the CDR3 is TGTGCCAGCAGTCCACGGCGGGGGGACACAGATACGCAGTATTTT. The chain couples TRBV6-5 to TRBJ2-3; TRBD2 aligns across 8 bases. Germline assignment: CDR1 MNHEY and CDR2 SVGAGI. With V trimmed by 5 bases and J by 2 bases, 6 bases remained unmatched. The CDR3 sequence is 15 residues long.

This clone has only one observation. The chain has TRBV30 and TRBJ2-4; TRBD2 is a possible D gene (5 bases). Germline values: CDR1 GTSNPN, CDR2 SVGIG (reference sequence). V lost 0 bases, J lost 0 bases, and 15 bases lay in between. The CDR3 spans 17 residues. The CDR3 loop reads CAWSVPEASLAKNIQYF. CDR3 coding DNA: TGTGCCTGGAGTGTCCCGGAGGCATCCCTAGCCAAAAACATTCAGTACTTC. Supplemented by reference TRBV30 and TRBJ2-4, the full variable domain reads SQTIHQWPATLVQPVGSPLSLECTVEGTSNPNLYWYRQAAGRGLQLLFYSVGIGQISSEVPQNLSASRPQDRQFILSSKKLLLSDSGFYLCAWSVPEASLAKNIQYFGAGTRLSVL.

The chain has TRBV5-1 and TRBJ2-7; D gene uncertain. Trimming shortened V by 3 bases and J by 2 bases, and 3 bases separated the two germline ends. Germline V lookup: CDR1 SGHRS, CDR2 YFSETQ. The CDR3 loop spans 11 amino acids. The CDR3 sequence: CASSSTYEQYF. The CDR3 coding sequence is TGCGCCAGCAGCTCAACCTACGAGCAGTACTTC.